These T cell receptor beta chains were read from a single sample in a study of blood T cells in healthy people across ages. Each CDR3 protein gets one entry after TCRdb re-called the 5' RACE reads with MiXCR. This sample carries 600,000 or so distinct CDR3 sequences, under 25% of them seen once, and the ten largest clones take about 3.6%. The sequenced sample consisted of blood. These receptors all come from a man between 70 and 80 years old in good health. Both conserved end residues are part of each CDR3. The order of the fields is CDR3 length, clone size, D gene, J gene, V gene, CDR3 protein, CDR3 DNA. D genes are given only for firm matches. Not every row has a clone size; where given, it reads once, few, many or a size class.

>16|.|.|TRBJ2-3|TRBV7-9
CASSLARLASTDTQYF
TGTGCCAGCAGCTTAGCGCGGCTAGCTAGCACAGATACGCAGTATTTT
>13|few|.|TRBJ1-3|TRBV20-1
CSVGSPVGNTIYF
TGCAGTGTAGGCTCGCCGGTTGGAAACACCATATATTTT
>12|.|.|TRBJ2-7|TRBV20-1
CSARAQSYEQYF
TGCAGTGCTAGAGCACAGTCCTACGAGCAGTACTTC
>13|few|.|TRBJ2-7|TRBV5-4
CACSSLDGYEQYF
TGTGCCTGCAGCTCCTTAGACGGCTACGAGCAGTACTTC
>13|.|.|TRBJ1-1|TRBV25-1
CASSEGYNRWAFF
TGTGCCAGCAGCGAGGGCTATAACAGGTGGGCTTTCTTT
>14|once|TRBD2|TRBJ2-7|TRBV6-1
CASSDGLAGVQQYF
TGTGCCAGCAGCGATGGACTAGCGGGAGTACAGCAGTACTTC
>12|few|.|TRBJ1-1|TRBV3-1
CASSQTDGEAFF
TGTGCCAGCAGCCAAACGGACGGCGAGGCTTTCTTT
>13|many|TRBD2|TRBJ2-2|TRBV10-3
CASTSGIAGELFF
TGTGCCTCAACTAGCGGGATCGCCGGGGAGCTGTTTTTT
>18|many|TRBD2|TRBJ2-5|TRBV20-1
CSAHRLAGARGSQETQYF
TGCAGTGCTCATAGGCTAGCGGGAGCCAGAGGGAGCCAAGAGACCCAGTACTTC
>14|.|.|TRBJ2-5|TRBV12-3/TRBV12-4
CASSLLNLQETQYF
TGTGCCAGCAGTTTACTGAACCTCCAAGAGACCCAGTACTTC
>13|few|.|TRBJ2-5|TRBV20-1
CSANAGHQETQYF
TGCAGTGCCAACGCCGGTCACCAAGAGACCCAGTACTTC
>14|few|TRBD1|TRBJ2-5|TRBV28
CASSSTGDGETQYF
TGTGCCAGCAGTTCGACAGGGGATGGAGAGACCCAGTACTTC
>12|few|.|TRBJ2-1|TRBV3-1
CASSQEPEEQFF
TGTGCCAGCAGCCAAGAACCCGAGGAGCAGTTCTTC
>18|.|TRBD2|TRBJ2-6|TRBV3-1
CASSRVLAGSSGANVLTF
TGTGCCAGCAGCCGGGTACTAGCGGGCAGCTCTGGGGCCAACGTCCTGACTTTC
>15|.|.|TRBJ2-5|TRBV7-9
CASSSMGPRGKTQYF
TGTGCCAGCAGCTCCATGGGGCCTCGTGGAAAGACCCAGTACTTC
>13|few|.|TRBJ2-7|TRBV20-1
CSANRVGMGEQYF
TGCAGTGCTAACAGGGTCGGGATGGGCGAGCAGTACTTC
>19|.|TRBD1|TRBJ2-1|TRBV4-1
CASSLRTGDREGRDNEQFF
TGCGCCAGCAGCCTAAGGACAGGGGATAGGGAGGGCCGAGACAATGAGCAGTTCTTC
>15|.|TRBD2|TRBJ2-7|TRBV20-1
CSVSQRTSSNYEQYF
TGCAGTGTCTCCCAAAGGACTAGCAGCAATTACGAGCAGTACTTC